Shown below are 19 T cell receptor beta chains from a single sample sequenced in a study of CD8 T cells in ankylosing spondylitis. TCRdb analysed the 5' RACE reads with MiXCR anew, one entry per CDR3 protein. This table holds about 130,000 distinct CDR3 sequences, 5.5% to 7.5% found once. Sequencing was carried out using blood, either unsorted or a sorted T cell fraction (not recorded which). The receptor set was obtained from a female donor with ankylosing spondylitis or in good health (not recorded which).

This clonotype appeared many times. The chain employs TRBV6-1 and TRBJ1-4; TRBD1 is a possible D gene (5 bases). The CDR3 has 14 residues. Germline V gene data show CDR1 as MNHNS and CDR2 as SASEGT. V was cut by 6 bases and J by 8 bases, with 16 bases left in between. CDR3 loop: CASRGGPAEEKLFF. The CDR3 nucleotides read TGTGCCAGCAGGGGGGGACCTGCGGAAGAAAAACTGTTTTTT.

The table lists this clonotype with many counts. The rearrangement uses TRBV12-3 or TRBV12-4 and TRBJ1-2, with no clear D. The CDR3 spans 11 residues. Deletions cut 8 bases from V and 7 bases from J, with 11 bases between. CDR3 loop: CASGPGFGYTF. CDR3 sequence (DNA): TGTGCCAGCGGTCCGGGGTTTGGCTACACCTTC.

The V gene is TRBV4-2, the J gene TRBJ1-1; a weak D match, TRBD1 (6 bases). V lost 0 bases, J lost 7 bases, and 15 bases lay in between. The CDR3 loop spans 15 amino acids. Germline CDR1 is LGHNA and CDR2 is YNFKEQ. The CDR3 region has the DNA TGTGCCAGCAGCCAAGATCCACAGGGACCAGGTGAAGCTTTCTTT. Encoded protein: CASSQDPQGPGEAFF.

This clonotype has ten or more counts. The chain employs TRBV6-2 or TRBV6-3 and TRBJ2-3; either TRBD1 or TRBD2 may fit D (6 bases each). This CDR3 has 17 amino acids. Germline V gene data show CDR1 as MNHEY and CDR2 as SVGEGT. With 0 bases removed from V and 5 bases from J, the gap between germline ends came to 18 bases. CDR3 sequence reads: CASSYSPKGGERDTQYF. The DNA of the CDR3 is TGTGCCAGCAGTTACTCCCCCAAGGGGGGAGAGAGAGATACGCAGTATTTT.

Many counts were recorded for this clonotype. The gene calls are TRBV12-3 or TRBV12-4 and TRBJ2-1; a possible D gene is TRBD1 (5 bases). This CDR3 is 15 amino acids long. Trimming pared 5 bases from V and 0 bases from J, leaving 11 bases between. The CDR3 protein is CASSHRRLSYNEQFF. In DNA form, the CDR3 reads TGTGCCAGCAGTCACAGGCGCCTCTCCTACAATGAGCAGTTCTTC.

This clonotype has a count of ten or more. The rearrangement links TRBV2 to TRBJ1-6; TRBD1 matches 7 bases. The junction had 10 bases not matched to a gene; V was cut back by 6 bases and J by 14 bases. The germline V gene encodes CDR1 SNHLY and CDR2 FYNNEI. The length of the CDR3 is 13 residues. DNA for the CDR3: TGTGCCAGCAGGGGAGCCGACAGGGTAGCCCTCCACTTT. Protein: CASRGADRVALHF. The variable domain in full, with the rest retrieved from reference TRBV2 and TRBJ1-6, is EPEVTQTPSHQVTQMGQEVILRCVPISNHLYFYWYRQILGQKVEFLVSFYNNEISEKSEIFDDQFSVERPDGSNFTLKIRSTKLEDSAMYFCASRGADRVALHFGNGTRLTVT.

This clonotype was picked up many times. The J gene is TRBJ1-5, the V gene TRBV12-3 or TRBV12-4; D unclear. Trimming removed 3 bases at V and 2 bases at J, with 17 bases between. This CDR3 contains 17 residues. In DNA form, the CDR3 reads TGTGCCAGCAGTTTTAAGATATCAAACAAAGGCAATCAGCCCCAGCATTTT. Translating gives CASSFKISNKGNQPQHF.

There are many counts of this clonotype. V gene TRBV6-5 combines with J gene TRBJ1-2; D is perhaps TRBD1 (6 bases). Germline V CDR1 and CDR2: MNHEY, SVGAGI. CDR3 size: 14 residues. V gave up 2 bases and J gave up 2 bases, with 9 bases separating them. The CDR3 reads CASSYLGQNYGYTF. In DNA form, the CDR3 reads TGTGCCAGCAGTTACCTGGGACAAAACTATGGCTACACCTTC.

Many counts were recorded for this clonotype. This rearrangement joins TRBV20-1 to TRBJ2-2; D is unresolved. This CDR3 spans 14 amino acids. V was cut by 0 bases and J by 3 bases, with 8 bases left in between. The germline V gene encodes CDR1 DFQATT and CDR2 SNEGSKA (reference sequence). Here the CDR3 DNA reads TGCAGTGCTAGAGACGAGTTGGACACCGGGGAGCTGTTTTTT. Translated: CSARDELDTGELFF.

At least ten counts were recorded for this clonotype. This chain connects TRBV5-1 to TRBJ2-6; D unresolved. V was shortened by 1 base and J by 4 bases, with 3 bases between the two germline ends. The CDR3 totals 13 residues. Per the germline V gene, CDR1 is SGHRS and CDR2 is YFSETQ. CDR3 in amino acids: CASSLNGANVLTF. CDR3 nucleotide sequence: TGCGCCAGCAGCTTGAACGGGGCCAACGTCCTGACTTTC.

This clonotype was counted ten times or more. The V call is TRBV3-1, the J call TRBJ2-7; unclear D gene. Germline CDR1 and CDR2: LGHDT and YNNKEL (reference sequence). There are 12 residues in the CDR3. V lost 0 bases to trimming and J lost 6 bases, with 6 bases between them. The CDR3 protein is CASSQDSGEQYF. The CDR3 DNA reads as TGTGCCAGCAGCCAAGATTCAGGCGAGCAGTACTTC.

This clonotype was seen at least ten times. The V gene is TRBV12-3 or TRBV12-4, the J gene TRBJ2-5; either TRBD1 or TRBD2 may fit D (5 bases each). CDR3 size: 13 residues. The V and J ends lost 6 bases and 3 bases respectively, with 11 bases between them. This CDR3 reads CASSLLGEETQYF. The DNA of the CDR3 is TGTGCCAGCAGCCTACTAGGGGAAGAGACCCAGTACTTC.

V is TRBV6-6 and J is TRBJ1-1, with D unclear. This CDR3 region has 13 residues. Germline V gives CDR1 MNHNY, CDR2 SVGAGI (reference sequence). V gave up 7 bases and J gave up 2 bases, with 11 bases separating them. In nucleotides, the CDR3 is TGTGCCAGCACCGAGGCCCTAAACACTGAAGCTTTCTTT. It translates to CASTEALNTEAFF.

In its sample, this clonotype was seen many times. The chain is built from TRBV7-9 and TRBJ2-5; D perhaps matches TRBD1 (5 bases). V was cut by 2 bases and J by 5 bases, with 12 bases left in between. CDR1 and CDR2 (germline): SEHNR, FQNEAQ (reference sequence). This CDR3 is built from 14 residues. This CDR3 is CASSLTGPSETQYF. The CDR3 DNA sequence: TGTGCCAGCAGCTTAACAGGACCAAGTGAGACCCAGTACTTC.

This clonotype was detected many times. The chain has TRBV15 and TRBJ2-6; D remains unclear. V was pared by 3 bases and J by 4 bases, with 7 bases between. The CDR3 sequence is 14 residues long. The V gene's germline CDR1 is LNHNV and CDR2 YYDKDF (reference sequence). This CDR3 is CATSRRRGANVLTF. Here the CDR3 DNA reads TGTGCCACCAGCAGGAGAAGGGGGGCCAACGTCCTGACTTTC.

This clonotype has a count of ten or more. The V and J genes are TRBV6-2 or TRBV6-3 and TRBJ1-5, with 8 nucleotides matching TRBD1. V lost 3 bases, J lost 4 bases, and 14 bases stayed unmatched. Germline CDR1 is MNHEY and CDR2 is SVGEGT. The CDR3 spans 18 residues. The CDR3 here is CASSYMGARGRGNQPQHF. The CDR3 DNA sequence: TGTGCCAGCAGTTATATGGGGGCCAGGGGGCGCGGAAATCAGCCCCAGCATTTT.

This clonotype was observed many times. The chain links TRBV28 to TRBJ2-6; TRBD2 aligns across 7 bases. The J segment lost 2 bases and the V segment lost 5 bases, leaving 6 bases of the junction unmatched. The CDR3 extends over 16 amino acids. In germline, CDR1 is MDHEN, CDR2 SYDVKM. In nucleotides, the CDR3 is TGTGCCAGCAGTCCCCCGGGGGGAGCTGGGGCCAACGTCCTGACTTTC. Its protein is CASSPPGGAGANVLTF.

This clonotype came up many times. This may be a read error, as it is one base from a much larger clone. The CDR3 DNA reads TGTGCCAGCAGTTTCACCGGGGAGCTGTTTTTT. This codes for CASSFTGELFF. The V call is TRBV12-3 or TRBV12-4, the J call TRBJ2-2, with D hard to call. CDR3 length equals 11 residues. Trimming left V 3 bases short and J 4 bases short, with 0 bases between.

This clonotype appeared many times. This chain joins TRBV4-1 and TRBJ1-2; D not resolved. V was clipped by 3 bases and J by 4 bases, with 9 bases between them. This CDR3 spans 13 amino acids. Germline V gene sequence: CDR1 MGHRA, CDR2 YSYEKL. CDR3 loop: CASSQPARYGYTF. CDR3 bases: TGCGCCAGCAGCCAGCCGGCGCGCTATGGCTACACCTTC.